This T cell receptor beta chain was sequenced for a study of CD8+ T cells in alopecia areata. RNA was extracted and reverse transcribed into cDNA as the sequencing template. Using immunoSEQ multiplex PCR, the repertoire was profiled, and TCRdb retains in-frame clones only, with some absent. The table has roughly 170,000 clones, roughly 50% seen once. The germline V gene has CDR1 LGHNT and CDR2 FRNRAP. With 4 bases clipped from V and 5 bases from J, the junction kept 3 bases outside the gene matches. CDR3 length equals 14 residues. Treatment defined: oral pan-JAK inhibitor, 5-10 mg twice daily. It was from alopecia areata patients that lesional scalp punch biopsies and peripheral blood were collected. This clone was detected a few times.

This sequence joins TRBV12-5 and TRBJ2-1, with TRBD1 matching 9 bases. The sequence was obtained from a human donor with alopecia areata. The sequencing here drew on CD8+ T cells sorted from blood, taken at week 24, from a patient treated with tofacitinib. The CDR3 DNA follows: TGTGCTAGTGGTTCGGGACAGGGCGACAATGAGCAGTTCTTC. This gives the protein CASGSGQGDNEQFF.